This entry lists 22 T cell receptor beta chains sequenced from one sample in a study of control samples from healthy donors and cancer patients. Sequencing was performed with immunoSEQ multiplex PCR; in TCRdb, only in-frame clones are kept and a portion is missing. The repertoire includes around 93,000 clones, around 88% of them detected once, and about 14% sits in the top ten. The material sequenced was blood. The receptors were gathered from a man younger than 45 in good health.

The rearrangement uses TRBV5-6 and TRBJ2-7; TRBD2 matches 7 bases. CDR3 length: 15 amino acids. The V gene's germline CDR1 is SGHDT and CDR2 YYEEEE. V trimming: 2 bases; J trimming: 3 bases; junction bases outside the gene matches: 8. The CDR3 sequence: CASSFPGLPSYEQYF. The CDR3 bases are TGTGCCAGCAGCTTCCCGGGACTACCGAGCTACGAGCAGTACTTC.

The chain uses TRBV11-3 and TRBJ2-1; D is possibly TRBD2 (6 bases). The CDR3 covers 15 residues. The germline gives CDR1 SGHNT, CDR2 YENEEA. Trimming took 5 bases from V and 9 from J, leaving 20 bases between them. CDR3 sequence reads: CASSPGTPLTPEQFF. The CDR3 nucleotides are TGTGCCAGCAGCCCCGGGACTCCTCTGACGCCTGAGCAGTTCTTC.

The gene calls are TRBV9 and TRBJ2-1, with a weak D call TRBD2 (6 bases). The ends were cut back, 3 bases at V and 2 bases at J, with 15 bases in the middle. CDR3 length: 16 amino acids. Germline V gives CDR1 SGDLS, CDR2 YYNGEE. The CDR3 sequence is CASSEDYSGTYNEQFF. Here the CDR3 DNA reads TGTGCCAGCAGCGAGGATTATAGCGGTACCTACAATGAGCAGTTCTTC.

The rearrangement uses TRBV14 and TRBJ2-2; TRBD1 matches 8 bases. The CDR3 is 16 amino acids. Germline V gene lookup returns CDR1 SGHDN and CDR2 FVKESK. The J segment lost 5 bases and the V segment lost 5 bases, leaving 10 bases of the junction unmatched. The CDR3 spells CASSSWTGRFTGELFF. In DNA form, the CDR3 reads TGTGCCAGCAGCTCTTGGACAGGGAGGTTTACCGGGGAGCTGTTTTTT.

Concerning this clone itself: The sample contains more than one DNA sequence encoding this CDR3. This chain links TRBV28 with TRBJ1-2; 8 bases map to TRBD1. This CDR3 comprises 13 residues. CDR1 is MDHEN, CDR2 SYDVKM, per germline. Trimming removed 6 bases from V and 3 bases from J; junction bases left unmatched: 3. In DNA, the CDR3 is TGTGCCAGCAGCTTGACAGGGGACTATGGCTACACCTTC. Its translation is CASSLTGDYGYTF.

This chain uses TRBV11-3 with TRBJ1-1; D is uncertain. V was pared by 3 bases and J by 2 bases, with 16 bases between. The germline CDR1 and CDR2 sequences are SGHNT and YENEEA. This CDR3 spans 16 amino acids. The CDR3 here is CASSFPFPLGNTEAFF. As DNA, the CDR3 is TGTGCCAGCAGCTTCCCCTTTCCCCTTGGCAACACTGAAGCTTTCTTT.

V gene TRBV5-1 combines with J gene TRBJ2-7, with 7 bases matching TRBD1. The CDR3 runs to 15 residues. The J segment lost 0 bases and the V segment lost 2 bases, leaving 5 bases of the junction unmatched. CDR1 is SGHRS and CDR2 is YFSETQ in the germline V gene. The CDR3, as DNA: TGCGCCAGCAGCTTAACTCGGGACAGCTCCTACGAGCAGTACTTC. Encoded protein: CASSLTRDSSYEQYF.

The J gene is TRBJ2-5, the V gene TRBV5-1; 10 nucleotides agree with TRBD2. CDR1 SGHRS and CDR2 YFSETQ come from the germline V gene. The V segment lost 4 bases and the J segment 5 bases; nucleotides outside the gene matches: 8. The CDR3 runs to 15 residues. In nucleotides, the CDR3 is TGCGCCAGCAGCCGGACTAGCGGCCTCTGGGAGACCCAGTACTTC. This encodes CASSRTSGLWETQYF.

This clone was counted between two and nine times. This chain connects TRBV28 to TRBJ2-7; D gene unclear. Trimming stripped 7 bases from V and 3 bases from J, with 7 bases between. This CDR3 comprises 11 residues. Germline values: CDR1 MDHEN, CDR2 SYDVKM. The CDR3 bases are TGTGCCAGCATTTCGGGCTACGAGCAGTACTTC. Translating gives CASISGYEQYF.

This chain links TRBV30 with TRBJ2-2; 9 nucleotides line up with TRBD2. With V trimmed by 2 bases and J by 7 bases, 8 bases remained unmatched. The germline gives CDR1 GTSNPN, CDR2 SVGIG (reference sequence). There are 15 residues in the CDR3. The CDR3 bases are TGTGCCTGGAGTAGGGGCGGGAGGGCCGGCGGGGAGCTGTTTTTT. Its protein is CAWSRGGRAGGELFF.

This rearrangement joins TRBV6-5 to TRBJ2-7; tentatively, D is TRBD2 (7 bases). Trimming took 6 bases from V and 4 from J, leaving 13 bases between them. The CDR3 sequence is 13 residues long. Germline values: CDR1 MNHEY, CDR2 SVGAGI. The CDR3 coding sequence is TGTGCCAGCAGCTATGAGGGGGGGTACGAGCAGTACTTC. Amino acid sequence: CASSYEGGYEQYF.

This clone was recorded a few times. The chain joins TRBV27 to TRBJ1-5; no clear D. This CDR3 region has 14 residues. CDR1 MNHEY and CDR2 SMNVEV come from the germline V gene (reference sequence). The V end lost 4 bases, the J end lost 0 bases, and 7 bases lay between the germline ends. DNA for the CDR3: TGTGCCAGCAGTTCCCCCATTAGCAATCAGCCCCAGCATTTT. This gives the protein CASSSPISNQPQHF.

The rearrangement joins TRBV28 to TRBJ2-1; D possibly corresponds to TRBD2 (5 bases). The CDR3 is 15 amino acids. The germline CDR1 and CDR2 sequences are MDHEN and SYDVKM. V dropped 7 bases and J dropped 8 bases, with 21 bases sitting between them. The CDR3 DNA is TGTGCCAGCAATTACGGACTGGGCGCGATAGATGAGCAGTTCTTC. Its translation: CASNYGLGAIDEQFF.

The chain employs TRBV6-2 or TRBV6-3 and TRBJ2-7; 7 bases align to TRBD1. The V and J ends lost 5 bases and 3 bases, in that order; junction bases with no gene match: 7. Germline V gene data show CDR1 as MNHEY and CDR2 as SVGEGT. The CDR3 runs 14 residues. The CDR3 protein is CASSRSGQLYEQYF. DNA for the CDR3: TGTGCCAGCAGTAGGTCGGGACAGCTCTACGAGCAGTACTTC.

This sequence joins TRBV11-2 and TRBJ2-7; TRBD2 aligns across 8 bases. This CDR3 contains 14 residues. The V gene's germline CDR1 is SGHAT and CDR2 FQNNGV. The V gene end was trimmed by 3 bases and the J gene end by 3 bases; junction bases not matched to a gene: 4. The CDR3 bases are TGTGCCAGCAGCTTTAGCGGGGACGGCTACGAGCAGTACTTC. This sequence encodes CASSFSGDGYEQYF.

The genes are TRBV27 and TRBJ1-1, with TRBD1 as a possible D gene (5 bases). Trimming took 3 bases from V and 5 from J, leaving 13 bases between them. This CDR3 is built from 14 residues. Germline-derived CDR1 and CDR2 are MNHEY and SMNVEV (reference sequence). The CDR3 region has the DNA TGTGCCAGCAGTTTGGGACGGTGGGGAACTGAAGCTTTCTTT. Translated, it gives CASSLGRWGTEAFF.

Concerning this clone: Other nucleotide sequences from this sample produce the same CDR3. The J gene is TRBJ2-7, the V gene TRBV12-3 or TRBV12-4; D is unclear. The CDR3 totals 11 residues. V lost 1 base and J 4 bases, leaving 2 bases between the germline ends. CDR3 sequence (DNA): TGTGCCAGCAGTTTAGGGTACGAGCAGTACTTC. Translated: CASSLGYEQYF.

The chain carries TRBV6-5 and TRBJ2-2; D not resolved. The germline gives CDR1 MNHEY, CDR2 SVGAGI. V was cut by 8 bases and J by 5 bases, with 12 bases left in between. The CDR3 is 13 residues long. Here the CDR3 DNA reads TGTGCCAGCGTCGTAGGTGGGACCGGGGAGCTGTTTTTT. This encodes CASVVGGTGELFF.

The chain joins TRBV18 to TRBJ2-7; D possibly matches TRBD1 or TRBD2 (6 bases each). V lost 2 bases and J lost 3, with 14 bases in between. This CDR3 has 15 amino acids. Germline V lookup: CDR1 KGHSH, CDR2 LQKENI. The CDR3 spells CASSPAGQGDYEQYF. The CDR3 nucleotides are TGTGCCAGCTCACCAGCGGGACAAGGGGACTACGAGCAGTACTTC.

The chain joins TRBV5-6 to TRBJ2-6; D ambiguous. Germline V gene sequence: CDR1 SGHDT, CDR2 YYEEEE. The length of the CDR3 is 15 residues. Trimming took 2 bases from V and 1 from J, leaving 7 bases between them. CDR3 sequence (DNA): TGTGCCAGCAGCTTCCGTGGGTCTGGGGCCAACGTCCTGACTTTC. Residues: CASSFRGSGANVLTF.

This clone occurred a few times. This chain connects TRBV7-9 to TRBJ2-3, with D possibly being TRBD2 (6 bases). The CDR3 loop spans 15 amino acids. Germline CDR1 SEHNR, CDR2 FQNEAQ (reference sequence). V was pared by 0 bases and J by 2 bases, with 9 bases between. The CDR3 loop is CASSLATGVTDTQYF. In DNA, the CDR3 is TGTGCCAGCAGCTTAGCTACGGGAGTCACAGATACGCAGTATTTT.

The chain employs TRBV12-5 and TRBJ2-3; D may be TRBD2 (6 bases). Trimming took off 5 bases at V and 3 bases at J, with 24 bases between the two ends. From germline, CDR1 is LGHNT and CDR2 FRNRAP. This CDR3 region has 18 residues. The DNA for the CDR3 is TGTGCTAGTGGTGATAAACCTGACGGGAGTCTAAGGACAGATACGCAGTATTTT. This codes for CASGDKPDGSLRTDTQYF.